Below are 18 T cell receptor beta chains sequenced from a single sample in a study of T-cell memory formation after mild COVID-19. TCRdb re-derived calls from the 5' RACE reads in MiXCR, one entry per CDR3 protein. The sample holds about 400,000 distinct CDR3 sequences, 13% to 15% seen once. The sample consisted of PBMCs or a T cell subset sorted from them (not recorded which). These receptors were obtained from a man between 18 and 29 years old who had mild COVID-19 (a few samples of this study predate the infection). Cell type and time point are not known.

The table lists this clonotype with a few counts. This sequence joins TRBV9 and TRBJ2-2; D perhaps matches TRBD1 (5 bases). The ends were cut back, 0 bases at V and 6 bases at J, with 15 bases in the middle. The CDR3 spans 16 residues. CDR1 and CDR2 (germline): SGDLS, YYNGEE. The CDR3 DNA follows: TGTGCCAGCAGCGTAGTTGGTACAGGTGGGGCCGGGGAGCTGTTTTTT. The encoded protein is CASSVVGTGGAGELFF. Combining the CDR3 with reference TRBV9 and TRBJ2-2 gives the whole variable domain DSGVTQTPKHLITATGQRVTLRCSPRSGDLSVYWYQQSLDQGLQFLIQYYNGEERAKGNILERFSAQQFPDLHSELNLSSLELGDSALYFCASSVVGTGGAGELFFGEGSRLTVL.

This clonotype appeared many times. V usage is TRBV5-1 and J usage is TRBJ1-3, with 11 positions matching TRBD1. The CDR3 sequence is 18 residues long. The V segment lost 4 bases and the J segment 3 bases; nucleotides outside the gene matches: 12. Germline-derived CDR1 and CDR2 are SGHRS and YFSETQ. The CDR3 DNA reads TGCGCCAGCAGCCTGGGAGCCGGGACAGGGGGATTTGGAAACACCATATATTTT. Its translation: CASSLGAGTGGFGNTIYF.

The chain joins TRBV24-1 to TRBJ2-2, with D unclear. Germline V gene lookup returns CDR1 KGHDR and CDR2 SFDVKD. The CDR3 covers 15 residues. V was shortened by 3 bases and J by 2 bases, with 9 bases between the two germline ends. CDR3 sequence reads: CATSDPQANTGELFF. In nucleotides, the CDR3 is TGTGCCACCAGTGATCCCCAGGCTAACACCGGGGAGCTGTTTTTT.

This chain links TRBV18 with TRBJ1-3; D is undetermined. Per germline, CDR1 KGHSH and CDR2 LQKENI. The CDR3 runs 14 residues. V lost 2 bases to trimming and J lost 4 bases, with 9 bases between them. The CDR3 DNA reads TGTGCCAGCTCACCAGCTGATCCCGGAAACACCATATATTTT. Residues: CASSPADPGNTIYF.

The chain is built from TRBV2 and TRBJ2-4; weak D call: TRBD1 (6 bases). The CDR3 loop spans 18 amino acids. V was pared by 1 base and J by 2 bases, with 18 bases between. Germline CDR1 SNHLY, CDR2 FYNNEI. CDR3 amino acids: CASSEGHPDSPPKNIQYF. CDR3 DNA sequence: TGTGCCAGCAGTGAAGGCCACCCGGACAGCCCGCCCAAAAACATTCAGTACTTC.

There are many counts of this clonotype. This chain connects TRBV7-6 to TRBJ1-5; D possibly corresponds to TRBD1 (5 bases). CDR1 and CDR2 (germline): SGHVS, FNYEAQ. The CDR3 has 14 amino acids. V was shortened by 4 bases and J by 1 base, with 8 bases between the two germline ends. The CDR3 loop reads CASSSGLSNQPQHF. The CDR3 DNA reads TGTGCCAGCAGCTCGGGACTGAGCAATCAGCCCCAGCATTTT.

This clonotype was found many times. The junction departs from germline at one end; a sequencing error may be responsible. The chain has TRBV7-7 and TRBJ2-3; TRBD1 agrees at 9 bases. This CDR3 is 15 amino acids long. From germline, CDR1 is SSHAT and CDR2 FNYEAQ (reference sequence). The CDR3 loop reads CASSLQGAPTDTQYF. The CDR3 bases are TGTGCTAGCAGCCTACAGGGGGCCCCCACAGATACGCAGTATTTT.

The CDR3 DNA reads as TGTGCCAGCAGTGGAACGACGCAACTAGCGGGGGGGCAGTTCTTC. It specifies CASSGTTQLAGGQFF. The V call is TRBV12-3 or TRBV12-4, the J call TRBJ2-1; 12 nucleotides agree with TRBD2. Losses at the gene ends were 5 bases for V and 12 bases for J; bases not matched to a gene: 11. The CDR3 spans 15 residues.

The genes are TRBV20-1 and TRBJ2-7, with D possibly TRBD1 on 6 matching bases. The CDR3 extends over 12 amino acids. Trimming took 2 bases from V and 5 from J, leaving 10 bases between them. The germline gives CDR1 DFQATT, CDR2 SNEGSKA (reference sequence). The CDR3 loop reads CSARSGVDEQYF. CDR3 DNA sequence: TGCAGTGCTAGATCAGGGGTGGACGAGCAGTACTTC.

This clonotype was observed many times. DNA for the CDR3: TGTGCCAGCAGTTACAGAGGTCTAGCGGGGAGCGAGACCCAGTACTTC. Protein product: CASSYRGLAGSETQYF. J is TRBJ2-5 and V is TRBV6-2 or TRBV6-3; 9 bases are a match to TRBD2. This CDR3 spans 16 amino acids. V lost 2 bases to trimming and J lost 5 bases; unmatched junction nucleotides: 9. Germline CDR1 and CDR2: MNHEY and SVGEGT.

This clonotype was detected a few times. The chain is built from TRBV10-3 and TRBJ1-5; the D is unclear. The V and J ends lost 0 bases and 4 bases respectively, with 10 bases between them. Germline V lookup: CDR1 ENHRY, CDR2 SYGVKD. This CDR3 spans 15 amino acids. The CDR3 nucleotides are TGTGCCATCAGTGAGTCTGGAGGAGGGAATCAGCCCCAGCATTTT. Amino acid sequence: CAISESGGGNQPQHF.

The chain is built from TRBV7-2 and TRBJ2-6; TRBD1 matches 9 bases. Germline trimming cut 6 bases from V and 4 bases from J; bases unmatched to any gene: 7. The CDR3 is made up of 16 amino acids. CDR1 and CDR2 (germline): SGHTA, FQGNSA. CDR3 sequence reads: CASRLTGGWGANVLTF. The DNA for the CDR3 is TGTGCCAGCAGATTAACAGGGGGCTGGGGGGCCAACGTCCTGACTTTC.

The table lists this clonotype with a few counts. The rearrangement links TRBV7-2 to TRBJ1-2, with D possibly matching TRBD1 (5 bases). There are 15 residues in the CDR3. Germline V gene sequence: CDR1 SGHTA, CDR2 FQGNSA. V lost 5 bases to trimming and J lost 4 bases, with 17 bases between them. This CDR3 is CASSRTQGSTYGYTF. The CDR3 coding sequence is TGTGCCAGCAGCCGGACCCAGGGATCTACCTATGGCTACACCTTC.

This clonotype was observed a few times. V is TRBV27 and J is TRBJ1-1; perhaps TRBD1 as D (5 bases). Trimming took off 6 bases at V and 4 bases at J, with 12 bases between the two ends. In germline, CDR1 is MNHEY, CDR2 SMNVEV (reference sequence). CDR3 size: 13 residues. The CDR3 spells CASRGTAGTEAFF. CDR3 bases: TGTGCCAGCAGAGGGACGGCCGGCACTGAAGCTTTCTTT.

This clonotype was counted between two and nine times. The rearrangement joins TRBV11-2 to TRBJ2-3; 8 bases align to TRBD2. This CDR3 comprises 15 residues. V dropped 5 bases and J dropped 4; count of bases not matched to a gene: 8. The germline gives CDR1 SGHAT, CDR2 FQNNGV. The CDR3 here is CASSPREGRPDTQYF. The CDR3 coding sequence is TGTGCCAGCAGCCCCCGGGAGGGTAGACCAGATACGCAGTATTTT.

This clonotype was recorded a few times. The V gene is TRBV7-8, the J gene TRBJ1-1, with unresolved D. Trimming shortened V by 0 bases and J by 1 base, and 12 bases separated the two germline ends. The CDR3 has 16 amino acids. Germline CDR1 and CDR2: SGHVS and FQNEAQ. CDR3 amino acids: CASSLANGGSNTEAFF. In DNA form, the CDR3 reads TGTGCCAGCAGCTTAGCGAACGGAGGTTCGAACACTGAAGCTTTCTTT.

This clonotype occurred many times. This chain uses TRBV6-5 with TRBJ1-2; TRBD1 might be the D (6 bases). This CDR3 region has 14 residues. The germline V gene has CDR1 MNHEY and CDR2 SVGAGI. Trimming removed 3 bases at V and 3 bases at J, with 11 bases between. Here the CDR3 reads CASSYRAGDYGYTF. The CDR3 nucleotides are TGTGCCAGCAGTTATCGGGCAGGGGACTATGGCTACACCTTC.

V and J are TRBV6-2 or TRBV6-3 and TRBJ2-2; perhaps TRBD2 as D (5 bases). V lost 11 bases, J lost 0 bases, and 10 bases lay in between. CDR3 length equals 13 residues. The V gene's germline CDR1 is MNHEY and CDR2 SVGEGT. The CDR3 spells CAAMEANTGELFF. The CDR3 DNA is TGTGCCGCAATGGAGGCGAACACCGGGGAGCTGTTTTTT.